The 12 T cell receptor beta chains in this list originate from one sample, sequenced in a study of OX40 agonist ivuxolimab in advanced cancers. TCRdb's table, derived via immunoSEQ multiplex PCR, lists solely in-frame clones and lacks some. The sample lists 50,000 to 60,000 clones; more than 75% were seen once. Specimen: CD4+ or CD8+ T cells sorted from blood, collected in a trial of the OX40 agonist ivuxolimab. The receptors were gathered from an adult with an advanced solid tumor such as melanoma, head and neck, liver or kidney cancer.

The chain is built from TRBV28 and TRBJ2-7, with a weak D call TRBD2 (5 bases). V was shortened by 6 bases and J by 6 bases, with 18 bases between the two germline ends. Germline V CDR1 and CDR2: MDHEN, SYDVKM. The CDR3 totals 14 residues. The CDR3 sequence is CASSSDQPEGEQYF. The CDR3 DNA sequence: TGTGCCAGCAGCTCCGACCAACCCGAGGGCGAGCAGTACTTC.

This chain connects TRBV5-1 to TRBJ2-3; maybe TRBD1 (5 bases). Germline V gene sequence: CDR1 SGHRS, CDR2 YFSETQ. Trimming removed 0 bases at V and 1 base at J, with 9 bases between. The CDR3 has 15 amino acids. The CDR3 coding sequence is TGCGCCAGCAGCTTGGTGTTCAGGGGCACAGATACGCAGTATTTT. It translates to CASSLVFRGTDTQYF.

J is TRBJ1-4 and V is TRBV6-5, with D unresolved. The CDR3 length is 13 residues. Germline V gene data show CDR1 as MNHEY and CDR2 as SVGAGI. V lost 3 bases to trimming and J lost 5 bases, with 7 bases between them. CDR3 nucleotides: TGTGCCAGCAGTTATCTCGAGAATGAAAAACTGTTTTTT. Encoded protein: CASSYLENEKLFF.

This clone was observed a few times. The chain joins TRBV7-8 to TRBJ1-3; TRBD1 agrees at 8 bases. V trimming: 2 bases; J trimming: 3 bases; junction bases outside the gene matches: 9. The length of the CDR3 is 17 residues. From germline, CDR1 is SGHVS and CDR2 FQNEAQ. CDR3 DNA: TGTGCCAGCAGCTTACGGCAGGGGGCGGTTAGTGGAAACACCATATATTTT. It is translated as CASSLRQGAVSGNTIYF.

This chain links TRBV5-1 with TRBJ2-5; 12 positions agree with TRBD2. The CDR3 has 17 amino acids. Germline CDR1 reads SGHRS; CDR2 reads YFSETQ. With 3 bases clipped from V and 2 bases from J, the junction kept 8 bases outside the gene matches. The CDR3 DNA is TGCGCCAGCAGCTCAACGCCCGGGACTAGCGGGCAAGAGACCCAGTACTTC. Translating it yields CASSSTPGTSGQETQYF.

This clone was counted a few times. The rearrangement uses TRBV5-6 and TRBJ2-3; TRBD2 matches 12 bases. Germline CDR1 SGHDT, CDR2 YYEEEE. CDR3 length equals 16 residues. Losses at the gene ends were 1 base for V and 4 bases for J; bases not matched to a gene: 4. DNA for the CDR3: TGTGCCAGCAGCTTGAGACTAGCGGGGGTGTCAGATACGCAGTATTTT. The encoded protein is CASSLRLAGVSDTQYF.

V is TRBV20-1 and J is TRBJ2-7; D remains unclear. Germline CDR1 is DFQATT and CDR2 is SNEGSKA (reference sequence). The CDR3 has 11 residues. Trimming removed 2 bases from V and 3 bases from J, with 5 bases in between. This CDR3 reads CSARLIYEQYF. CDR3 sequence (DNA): TGCAGTGCTAGACTCATCTACGAGCAGTACTTC.

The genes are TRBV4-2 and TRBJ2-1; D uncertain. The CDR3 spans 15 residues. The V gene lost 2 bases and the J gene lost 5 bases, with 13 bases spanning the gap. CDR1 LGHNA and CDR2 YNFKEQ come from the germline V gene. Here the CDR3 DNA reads TGTGCCAGCAGCCAACTGGCGTCTCAGCACAATGAGCAGTTCTTC. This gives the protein CASSQLASQHNEQFF.

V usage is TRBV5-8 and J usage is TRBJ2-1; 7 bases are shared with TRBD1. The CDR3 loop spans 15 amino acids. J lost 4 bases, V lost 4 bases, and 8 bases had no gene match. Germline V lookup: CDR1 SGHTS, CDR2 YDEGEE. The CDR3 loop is CASSAWTGFYNEQFF. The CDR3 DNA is TGTGCCAGCAGCGCCTGGACAGGATTTTACAATGAGCAGTTCTTC.

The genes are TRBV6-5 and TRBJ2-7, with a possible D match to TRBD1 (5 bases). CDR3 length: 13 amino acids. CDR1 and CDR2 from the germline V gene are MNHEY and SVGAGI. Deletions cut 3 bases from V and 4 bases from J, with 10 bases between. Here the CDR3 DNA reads TGTGCCAGCAGTTATTTGGACACATACGAGCAGTACTTC. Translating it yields CASSYLDTYEQYF.

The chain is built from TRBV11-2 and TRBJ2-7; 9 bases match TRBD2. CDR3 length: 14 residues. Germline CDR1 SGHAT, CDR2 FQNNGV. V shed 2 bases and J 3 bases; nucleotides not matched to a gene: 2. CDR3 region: CASSLSSGNYEQYF. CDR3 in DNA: TGTGCCAGCAGCTTATCTAGCGGGAACTACGAGCAGTACTTC.

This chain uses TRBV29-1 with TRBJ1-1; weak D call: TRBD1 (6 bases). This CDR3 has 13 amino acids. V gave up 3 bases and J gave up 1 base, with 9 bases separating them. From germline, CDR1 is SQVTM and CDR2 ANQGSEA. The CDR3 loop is CSVDGTKNTEAFF. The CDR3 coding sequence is TGCAGCGTTGATGGGACAAAGAACACTGAAGCTTTCTTT.